The rows below give T cell receptor beta chains drawn from one sample of a study of T cell repertoires in cytomegalovirus infection. TCRdb used MiXCR to reprocess the reads, holding one entry per CDR3 protein. The profile covers 350,000 to 550,000 distinct CDR3 sequences, with roughly 30% appearing a single time and roughly 15% taken by the ten largest. Sequenced input: PBMCs. The receptors derive from a human donor in good health (CMV status not recorded). Some clones in this sample may be carry-over from other donors' samples. CDR3s include the opening cysteine and the closing phenylalanine or tryptophan. A D gene is named only where the DNA matches it firmly. Clone size is shown for a subset of rows, as once, few, many or a class of expanded clone.

>.|.|TRBV19|TRBJ2-1
CASSKDPVGEQFF
TGTGCCAGTAGTAAAGATCCAGTAGGCGAGCAGTTCTTC
>.|.|TRBV15|TRBJ2-7
CATSREEQGSHEQYF
TGTGCCACCAGCAGAGAAGAACAGGGATCCCACGAGCAGTACTTC
>TRBD2|.|TRBV6-2/TRBV6-3|TRBJ2-5
CASSYQPGGGQETQYF
TGTGCCAGCAGTTATCAGCCGGGGGGGGGGCAAGAGACCCAGTACTTC
>.|.|TRBV12-5|TRBJ2-5
CASGLRGTQYF
TGTGCTAGTGGTTTGAGGGGGACCCAGTACTTC
>.|.|TRBV12-3/TRBV12-4|TRBJ1-1
CASSPLTRTEAFF
TGTGCCAGCAGCCCCCTAACTCGCACTGAAGCTTTCTTT
>.|many|TRBV7-9|TRBJ1-6
CASTTLLGNSPLHF
TGTGCCAGCACCACCCTTTTGGGGAATTCACCCCTCCACTTT
>.|few|TRBV20-1|TRBJ2-3
CSARGQRTSTDTQYF
TGCAGTGCTAGGGGGCAGCGAACTAGCACAGATACGCAGTATTTT
>.|once|TRBV29-1|TRBJ2-7
CSVLRGGGGAYVYEQYF
TGCAGCGTCCTCCGGGGCGGTGGGGGGGCGTACGTTTACGAGCAGTACTTC
>.|few|TRBV5-4|TRBJ2-3
CASSLYFGDTQYF
TGTGCCAGCAGCTTGTATTTCGGTGATACGCAGTATTTT
>TRBD2|many|TRBV7-9|TRBJ2-1
CASSSQVGGGYNEQFF
TGTGCCAGCAGCTCCCAAGTCGGGGGGGGATACAATGAGCAGTTCTTC
>TRBD1|few|TRBV7-9|TRBJ1-1
CASSGTGGNTEAFF
TGTGCCAGCAGCGGTACAGGGGGGAACACTGAAGCTTTCTTT
>TRBD2|.|TRBV20-1|TRBJ2-2
CSAKAGTNTGELFF
TGCAGTGCTAAAGCGGGGACGAACACCGGGGAGCTGTTTTTT
>.|few|TRBV19|TRBJ1-5
CASSRERQPYSNQPQHF
TGTGCCAGTAGTAGAGAAAGACAGCCATATAGCAATCAGCCCCAGCATTTT
>.|few|TRBV7-9|TRBJ2-5
CASSRREGYRETQYF
TGTGCCAGCAGCCGCAGAGAAGGGTATCGGGAGACCCAGTACTTC
>.|.|TRBV28|TRBJ2-7
CASSFHLATTTYEQYF
TGTGCCAGCAGTTTCCACCTAGCTACTACCACCTACGAGCAGTACTTC
>TRBD1|few|TRBV6-2/TRBV6-3|TRBJ1-2
CASSPRPGQKSINYGYTF
TGTGCCAGCAGTCCACGGCCGGGACAGAAGTCTATTAACTATGGCTACACCTTC
>.|once|TRBV29-1|TRBJ2-5
CSARTRGGQETQYF
TGCAGCGCGAGGACTAGGGGGGGCCAAGAGACCCAGTACTTC
>TRBD2|.|TRBV2|TRBJ2-1
CASSVAGVYNEQFF
TGTGCCAGCAGTGTAGCGGGGGTCTACAATGAGCAGTTCTTC
>TRBD1|few|TRBV27|TRBJ1-2
CASSAWTGGESGYTF
TGTGCCAGCAGTGCATGGACAGGGGGAGAGAGTGGCTACACCTTC
>TRBD1|.|TRBV19|TRBJ2-7
CASSAGTGFYEQYF
TGTGCCAGTAGTGCCGGGACAGGGTTCTACGAGCAGTACTTC
>.|.|TRBV7-2|TRBJ2-3
CASSLLGTSSTDTQYF
TGTGCCAGCAGCTTACTCGGGACTTCAAGCACAGATACGCAGTATTTT
>TRBD1|.|TRBV20-1|TRBJ1-1
CSAPRQGSGPEAFF
TGCAGTGCGCCCAGACAGGGGTCAGGACCTGAAGCTTTCTTT
>TRBD1|few|TRBV7-2|TRBJ1-5
CASSPGQGGGNQPQHF
TGTGCCAGCAGCCCTGGACAGGGTGGGGGCAATCAGCCCCAGCATTTT
>.|.|TRBV6-6|TRBJ1-5
CASSGHSANQPQHF
TGTGCCAGCAGTGGCCACAGCGCGAATCAGCCCCAGCATTTT